These 32 T cell receptor beta chains were sequenced from one sample in a study of shared clonotypes between healthy human individuals. Sequenced by immunoSEQ multiplex PCR; TCRdb stores in-frame clones only, minus some. The sample shows more than 1,200,000 clones, approximately 98.5% of them seen only once. The sample consisted of naive CD4+ T cells sorted from blood. The subset was: CD45RA+ positively selected. These receptors all come from a man aged 30 to 45 in good health.

The J gene is TRBJ2-1, the V gene TRBV18; TRBD2 matches 7 bases. Germline V gene sequence: CDR1 KGHSH, CDR2 LQKENI. V lost 3 bases to trimming and J lost 14 bases; unmatched junction nucleotides: 10. The CDR3 consists of 13 residues. The DNA of the CDR3 is TGTGCCAGCTCACCTACGCGGGAGCCTCGGGAGTTCTTC. This encodes CASSPTREPREFF.

This sequence joins TRBV15 and TRBJ2-7, with no clear D. This CDR3 is built from 13 residues. Trimming cost V 1 base and J 4 bases, with 8 bases left between them. The V gene's germline CDR1 is LNHNV and CDR2 YYDKDF (reference sequence). The CDR3 bases are TGTGCCACCAGCAGAGGGTCTCGTTACGAGCAGTACTTC. The encoded protein is CATSRGSRYEQYF. The variable domain in full, completed from reference TRBV15 and TRBJ2-7, reads DAMVIQNPRYQVTQFGKPVTLSCSQTLNHNVMYWYQQKSSQAPKLLFHYYDKDFNNEADTPDNFQSRRPNTSFCFLDIRSPGLGDTAMYLCATSRGSRYEQYFGPGTRLTVT.

V usage is TRBV27 and J usage is TRBJ2-5; TRBD1 matches 10 bases. V was clipped by 6 bases and J by 5 bases; unmatched bases: 6. Germline V lookup: CDR1 MNHEY, CDR2 SMNVEV (reference sequence). CDR3 length equals 14 residues. The CDR3 reads CASRRQGAGETQYF. CDR3 coding DNA: TGTGCCAGCAGACGACAGGGGGCAGGGGAGACCCAGTACTTC.

This clone was recorded only once. The V call is TRBV11-2, the J call TRBJ2-4, with TRBD2 matching over 9 bases. Germline trimming cut 5 bases from V and 7 bases from J; bases unmatched to any gene: 9. Germline V gene data show CDR1 as SGHAT and CDR2 as FQNNGV. This CDR3 contains 15 residues. The CDR3 protein is CASSPTGAGGNIQYF. The CDR3 nucleotides read TGTGCCAGCAGCCCAACTGGGGCGGGGGGGAACATTCAGTACTTC.

V usage is TRBV7-8 and J usage is TRBJ1-2; 9 bases agree with TRBD1. This CDR3 is 14 amino acids long. Germline loops: CDR1 SGHVS, CDR2 FQNEAQ. Losses at the gene ends were 5 bases for V and 4 bases for J; bases not matched to a gene: 5. The CDR3 protein is CASSGRDRAYGYTF. In nucleotides, the CDR3 is TGTGCCAGCAGCGGTAGGGACAGGGCCTATGGCTACACCTTC.

This clone was seen only once. V gene TRBV28 combines with J gene TRBJ2-5, with TRBD2 matching over 10 bases. Per germline, CDR1 MDHEN and CDR2 SYDVKM. J lost 5 bases, V lost 6 bases, and 21 bases had no gene match. This CDR3 has 19 residues. As DNA, the CDR3 is TGTGCCAGCAGCCCGTCCCCAGGGCAGCGGGAGGGCCCTCGGGAGACCCAGTACTTC. Its translation is CASSPSPGQREGPRETQYF.

The V and J genes are TRBV5-4 and TRBJ2-5; TRBD2 agrees at 8 bases. The length of the CDR3 is 17 residues. V lost 2 bases and J lost 4; bases outside the gene matches: 13. Germline assignment: CDR1 SGHNT and CDR2 YYREEE (reference sequence). The CDR3 nucleotides read TGTGCCAGCAGCTTTGACATCGGGACTAGTTCAGGAGAGACCCAGTACTTC. This gives the protein CASSFDIGTSSGETQYF.

The chain has TRBV5-4 and TRBJ2-2; 8 nucleotides align to TRBD2. CDR3 size: 14 residues. Germline CDR1 is SGHNT and CDR2 is YYREEE (reference sequence). V lost 5 bases, J lost 4 bases, and 4 bases stayed unmatched. Here the CDR3 DNA reads TGTGCCAGCAGTTCCGGGACTAGCACCGGGGAGCTGTTTTTT. It yields the protein CASSSGTSTGELFF.

To note about this clone: Other DNA sequences in the same sample also yield this CDR3. The chain links TRBV7-6 to TRBJ1-2; the D is unclear. There are 13 residues in the CDR3. Trimming cost V 6 bases and J 2 bases, with 10 bases left between them. Germline assignment: CDR1 SGHVS and CDR2 FNYEAQ. CDR3 region: CASSLDGNYGYTF. The CDR3 coding sequence is TGTGCCAGCAGTCTAGACGGGAACTATGGCTACACCTTC. Filled out from reference TRBV7-6 and TRBJ1-2, the complete variable domain reads GAGVSQSPRYKVTKRGQDVALRCDPISGHVSLYWYRQALGQGPEFLTYFNYEAQQDKSGLPNDRFSAERPEGSISTLTIQRTEQRDSAMYRCASSLDGNYGYTFGSGTRLTVV.

The chain combines TRBV11-3 with TRBJ2-7; unclear D gene. V was trimmed by 5 bases and J by 0 bases, leaving 5 bases between them. The CDR3 spans 12 residues. Per the germline V gene, CDR1 is SGHNT and CDR2 is YENEEA. The CDR3 nucleotides are TGTGCCAGCAGCGAAAGCTCCTACGAGCAGTACTTC. Translation gives CASSESSYEQYF.

This chain links TRBV7-9 with TRBJ1-2; the D is unclear. Trimming stripped 0 bases from V and 7 bases from J, with 9 bases between. The CDR3 consists of 13 residues. CDR1 is SEHNR, CDR2 FQNEAQ, per germline (reference sequence). The CDR3 DNA sequence: TGTGCCAGCAGCTTAGCGGATGGGGTTGGCTACACCTTC. This codes for CASSLADGVGYTF.

The J gene is TRBJ2-3, the V gene TRBV2; 8 bases are shared with TRBD1. After removal of 5 bases from V and 4 bases from J, the junction contained 8 bases not matched to a gene. The CDR3 length is 15 residues. Germline loops: CDR1 SNHLY, CDR2 FYNNEI. This CDR3 is CASSFDRGRADTQYF. As DNA, the CDR3 is TGTGCCAGCAGTTTCGACAGGGGTAGGGCAGATACGCAGTATTTT.

This clone came up once. The chain joins TRBV19 to TRBJ2-2, with 9 positions matching TRBD2. The junction had 13 bases not matched to a gene; V was cut back by 7 bases and J by 7 bases. The CDR3 runs 16 residues. CDR1 and CDR2 (germline): LNHDA, SQIVND (reference sequence). This chain's CDR3 is CASIRSSGMVNGELFF. As DNA, the CDR3 is TGTGCCAGTATCAGGTCTAGCGGGATGGTTAACGGGGAGCTGTTTTTT.

The CDR3 sequence: CASSRDLSSYEQYF. CDR3 nucleotides: TGTGCCAGCAGCCGGGATCTTTCCTCCTACGAGCAGTACTTC. V and J are TRBV11-2 and TRBJ2-7, with a possible D match to TRBD2 (5 bases). The ends were cut back, 5 bases at V and 0 bases at J, with 11 bases in the middle. The CDR3 spans 14 residues. Germline assignment: CDR1 SGHAT and CDR2 FQNNGV.

V usage is TRBV11-1 and J usage is TRBJ1-1; possibly TRBD1 for D (6 bases). V was pared by 3 bases and J by 7 bases, with 9 bases between. CDR1 is SGHAT and CDR2 is FQDESV in the germline V gene (reference sequence). The CDR3 loop spans 12 amino acids. CDR3 loop: CASSFFRGEAFF. In DNA form, the CDR3 reads TGTGCCAGCAGCTTTTTCAGGGGTGAAGCTTTCTTT.

V and J are TRBV2 and TRBJ2-7; 8 bases fit TRBD1. The CDR3 runs 14 residues. V dropped 8 bases and J dropped 3; count of bases not matched to a gene: 9. Germline V gene lookup returns CDR1 SNHLY and CDR2 FYNNEI. The CDR3 DNA sequence: TGTGCCAGCGGAGGGGACAGGAGATACTACGAGCAGTACTTC. Translating it yields CASGGDRRYYEQYF.

V is TRBV6-6 and J is TRBJ2-3; D is ambiguous. V gave up 0 bases and J gave up 5 bases, with 6 bases separating them. Germline V gives CDR1 MNHNY, CDR2 SVGAGI (reference sequence). This CDR3 comprises 13 residues. In nucleotides, the CDR3 is TGTGCCAGCAGTTACTCTTTGTTAGATACGCAGTATTTT. This codes for CASSYSLLDTQYF.

The chain employs TRBV28 and TRBJ2-1; no clear D gene. The V and J ends lost 3 bases and 7 bases respectively, with 16 bases between them. Germline V lookup: CDR1 MDHEN, CDR2 SYDVKM. There are 15 residues in the CDR3. The CDR3 nucleotides read TGTGCCAGCAGTTTGAGTGCCCGGCACACGAATGAGCAGTTCTTC. It specifies CASSLSARHTNEQFF.

The chain links TRBV7-9 to TRBJ2-3, with 7 bases lining up with TRBD1. The length of the CDR3 is 17 residues. Germline loops: CDR1 SEHNR, CDR2 FQNEAQ (reference sequence). The junction had 10 bases not matched to a gene; V was cut back by 4 bases and J by 0 bases. CDR3 nucleotide sequence: TGTGCCAGCAGCTCCTTCTCCCAGGGGGTCAGCACAGATACGCAGTATTTT. As protein: CASSSFSQGVSTDTQYF.

The CDR3 nucleotides are TGTGCCAGCAGTGAGGTTGGGGCCAACGTCCTGACTTTC. Protein product: CASSEVGANVLTF. The J gene is TRBJ2-6, the V gene TRBV2; no reliable D call. The CDR3 runs 13 residues. Deletions cut 3 bases from V and 3 bases from J, with 3 bases between. Germline values: CDR1 SNHLY, CDR2 FYNNEI.

This sequence joins TRBV6-5 and TRBJ2-7; TRBD2 aligns across 7 bases. From germline, CDR1 is MNHEY and CDR2 SVGAGI. The CDR3 is 13 amino acids. Trimming took 6 bases from V and 3 from J; bases not matched to a gene: 5. The DNA of the CDR3 is TGTGCCAGCAGGAATGGCGGGAGCTACGAGCAGTACTTC. This sequence encodes CASRNGGSYEQYF.

The chain links TRBV9 to TRBJ1-2, with D unresolved. CDR3 length equals 15 residues. The V end lost 3 bases, the J end lost 7 bases, and 19 bases lay between the germline ends. CDR1 is SGDLS and CDR2 is YYNGEE in the germline V gene. The DNA for the CDR3 is TGTGCCAGCAGCGGGGGATTGGTGGGGTTTGGTGGCTACACCTTC. Its protein product is CASSGGLVGFGGYTF. Full variable domain (rest looked up from reference TRBV9 and TRBJ1-2): DSGVTQTPKHLITATGQRVTLRCSPRSGDLSVYWYQQSLDQGLQFLIQYYNGEERAKGNILERFSAQQFPDLHSELNLSSLELGDSALYFCASSGGLVGFGGYTFGSGTRLTVV.

DNA for the CDR3: TGTGCCAGCAGCACCGGCCCCATCTACACCGGGGAGCTGTTTTTT. Its translation: CASSTGPIYTGELFF. The genes are TRBV27 and TRBJ2-2; D is ambiguous. Germline V gene lookup returns CDR1 MNHEY and CDR2 SMNVEV (reference sequence). The CDR3 contains 15 residues. Trimming removed 6 bases at V and 3 bases at J, with 14 bases between.

The chain has TRBV7-2 and TRBJ1-5; D possibly corresponds to TRBD1 (5 bases). The CDR3 is 15 residues long. The germline CDR1 and CDR2 sequences are SGHTA and FQGNSA. V was shortened by 6 bases and J by 3 bases, with 15 bases between the two germline ends. CDR3 bases: TGTGCCAGCAGACCGGGGGTGGGGTCCAATCAGCCCCAGCATTTT. Its protein product is CASRPGVGSNQPQHF.

The CDR3 DNA reads TGTGCCAGCAGCTTAGGCCGACAGTCCTACGAGCAGTACTTC. It codes for CASSLGRQSYEQYF. V gene TRBV11-2 combines with J gene TRBJ2-7; tentative D call: TRBD1 (5 bases). Trimming stripped 1 base from V and 1 base from J, with 8 bases between. Looked up from germline, CDR1 is SGHAT and CDR2 is FQNNGV. This CDR3 has 14 amino acids. The variable domain in full, with the rest retrieved from reference TRBV11-2 and TRBJ2-7, is EAGVAQSPRYKIIEKRQSVAFWCNPISGHATLYWYQQILGQGPKLLIQFQNNGVVDDSQLPKDRFSAERLKGVDSTLKIQPAKLEDSAVYLCASSLGRQSYEQYFGPGTRLTVT.

V gene TRBV5-5 combines with J gene TRBJ2-1; D unresolved. The V and J ends lost 1 base and 2 bases respectively, with 10 bases between them. Germline values: CDR1 SGHKS, CDR2 YYEKEE (reference sequence). This CDR3 has 15 amino acids. CDR3 protein: CASSLHLLTYNEQFF. The CDR3 region has the DNA TGTGCCAGCAGCTTGCACCTGCTGACCTACAATGAGCAGTTCTTC.

This chain joins TRBV28 and TRBJ1-5, with D perhaps TRBD1 (5 bases). Germline CDR1 is MDHEN and CDR2 is SYDVKM. The V and J ends lost 6 bases and 4 bases respectively, with 19 bases between them. CDR3 length equals 16 residues. The CDR3: CASRNPQGLGNQPQHF. The CDR3 DNA reads TGTGCCAGCAGAAACCCCCAGGGTTTAGGAAATCAGCCCCAGCATTTT. The full variable domain, its missing parts supplied by reference TRBV28 and TRBJ1-5, is DVKVTQSSRYLVKRTGEKVFLECVQDMDHENMFWYRQDPGLGLRLIYFSYDVKMKEKGDIPEGYSVSREKKERFSLILESASTNQTSMYLCASRNPQGLGNQPQHFGDGTRLSIL.

The chain has TRBV2 and TRBJ1-1; D is unresolved. This CDR3 has 15 amino acids. Germline loops: CDR1 SNHLY, CDR2 FYNNEI. Deletions cut 2 bases from V and 4 bases from J, with 14 bases between. The CDR3 region has the DNA TGTGCCAGCAGTGAATGGCGTCCCGGGAGCACTGAAGCTTTCTTT. Amino acid sequence: CASSEWRPGSTEAFF.

This clone is a singleton in its sample. The chain uses TRBV14 and TRBJ2-7; 13 bases are shared with TRBD2. CDR3 size: 16 residues. CDR1 SGHDN and CDR2 FVKESK come from the germline V gene. Trimming at V came to 4 bases and at J to 6 bases, leaving 9 bases not matched to a gene. The CDR3 nucleotides read TGTGCCAGCAGCCCCCGACTAGCGGGAGGTCCGACCGAGCAGTACTTC. It is translated as CASSPRLAGGPTEQYF.

The chain uses TRBV11-2 and TRBJ2-1; D call uncertain. The germline gives CDR1 SGHAT, CDR2 FQNNGV. V was cut by 3 bases and J by 5 bases, with 20 bases left in between. This CDR3 region has 17 residues. The CDR3 loop is CASSFEPSRPDNNEQFF. DNA of the CDR3: TGTGCCAGCAGCTTCGAACCAAGCCGTCCAGACAACAATGAGCAGTTCTTC.

The chain is built from TRBV10-3 and TRBJ2-3; 10 bases match TRBD2. CDR1 and CDR2 from the germline V gene are ENHRY and SYGVKD. V lost 2 bases to trimming and J lost 3 bases; unmatched junction nucleotides: 8. This CDR3 spans 17 amino acids. The DNA for the CDR3 is TGTGCCATCAGTGAGGCCGCCATGACTAGCGGGACAGATACGCAGTATTTT. It codes for CAISEAAMTSGTDTQYF.

The genes are TRBV5-1 and TRBJ2-1, with 8 bases lining up with TRBD2. The CDR3 sequence is 14 residues long. Trimming at V came to 4 bases and at J to 10 bases, leaving 10 bases not matched to a gene. Germline values: CDR1 SGHRS, CDR2 YFSETQ. The CDR3 is CASSEAGTRDEQFF. CDR3 in DNA: TGCGCCAGCAGCGAGGCCGGGACTAGAGACGAGCAGTTCTTC.